Each of the 14 T cell receptor beta chains below was sequenced from the same sample in a study of blood T cell repertoires in COVID-19. Profiling relied on immunoSEQ multiplex PCR, and the TCRdb table lists in-frame clones only, not all of them. The table lists fewer than 250,000 clones, roughly 78% of them singletons. The material sequenced was peripheral blood. Source of these receptors: a middle-aged woman with acute or convalescent COVID-19.

The chain joins TRBV5-6 to TRBJ2-3; tentative D call: TRBD2 (6 bases). This CDR3 has 15 amino acids. The ends were cut back, 2 bases at V and 0 bases at J, with 10 bases in the middle. Germline values: CDR1 SGHDT, CDR2 YYEEEE. The CDR3 DNA follows: TGTGCCAGCAGCTTCCCAGGGAGGAGCACAGATACGCAGTATTTT. Residues: CASSFPGRSTDTQYF.

The chain is built from TRBV2 and TRBJ2-5; TRBD2 matches at 7 bases. Trimming took 7 bases from V and 1 from J; bases not matched to a gene: 3. The CDR3 is made up of 13 amino acids. CDR1 and CDR2 (germline): SNHLY, FYNNEI. CDR3 residues: CASISGFQETQYF. The DNA of the CDR3 is TGTGCCAGCATTAGCGGGTTCCAAGAGACCCAGTACTTC.

CDR3 DNA sequence: TGTGCCAGCAGTTTATCAGGTTCTAACTATGGCTACACCTTC. It encodes CASSLSGSNYGYTF. The chain employs TRBV28 and TRBJ1-2; D call uncertain. Trimming left V 1 base short and J 0 bases short, with 6 bases between. The V gene's germline CDR1 is MDHEN and CDR2 SYDVKM. The CDR3 runs to 14 residues.

The genes are TRBV5-1 and TRBJ2-3; the match to TRBD2 covers 8 bases. Per germline, CDR1 SGHRS and CDR2 YFSETQ. There are 17 residues in the CDR3. V was pared by 1 base and J by 3 bases, with 10 bases of the junction left unmatched. CDR3 in DNA: TGCGCCAGCAGCTTGATTATAGCGGGGATTGGGACAGATACGCAGTATTTT. Amino acids: CASSLIIAGIGTDTQYF.

The sample holds a few counts of this clone. The chain is built from TRBV19 and TRBJ1-2; D not resolved. Germline lookup yields CDR1 LNHDA and CDR2 SQIVND (reference sequence). This CDR3 contains 13 residues. V lost 10 bases, J lost 8 bases, and 20 bases lay in between. CDR3 DNA sequence: TGTGCCACCCGGGATTCGGAGCCGGGGGGCTACACCTTC. Encoded protein: CATRDSEPGGYTF.

A remark on this clone: This sample includes further DNA sequences coding for the same CDR3. The chain carries TRBV27 and TRBJ2-7; D is perhaps TRBD1 (6 bases). Trimming removed 3 bases at V and 7 bases at J, with 10 bases between. This CDR3 comprises 12 residues. Germline-derived CDR1 and CDR2 are MNHEY and SMNVEV (reference sequence). CDR3 sequence: CASSFRGGEQYF. DNA of the CDR3: TGTGCCAGCAGTTTCCGAGGGGGTGAGCAGTACTTC.

In DNA form, the CDR3 reads TGTGCCAGCTCACCACAGGGGGCCAGGGGCTCCTACAATGAGCAGTTCTTC. Translation: CASSPQGARGSYNEQFF. The genes are TRBV18 and TRBJ2-1, with 7 bases matching TRBD1. The V gene's germline CDR1 is KGHSH and CDR2 LQKENI. This CDR3 has 17 amino acids. The V and J ends lost 1 base and 0 bases, in that order; junction bases with no gene match: 6.

The V gene is TRBV7-8, the J gene TRBJ2-3; TRBD2 matches 13 bases. There are 19 residues in the CDR3. The ends lost 4 bases at V and 0 bases at J; junction bases unmatched: 10. Germline V gene lookup returns CDR1 SGHVS and CDR2 FQNEAQ. CDR3 DNA sequence: TGTGCCAGCAGCTCGGGACTAGCGGGACTGGGTTTAAGCACAGATACGCAGTATTTT. This translates into CASSSGLAGLGLSTDTQYF.

This chain connects TRBV6-2 or TRBV6-3 to TRBJ2-1, with D possibly being TRBD2 (6 bases). This CDR3 has 20 amino acids. V was trimmed by 5 bases and J by 3 bases, leaving 29 bases between them. Germline V gives CDR1 MNHEY, CDR2 SVGEGT. Written as DNA, the CDR3 is TGTGCCAGCAGTCTAAATATCCGACCGGGACTCCACGTCGTCTACAATGAGCAGTTCTTC. Residues: CASSLNIRPGLHVVYNEQFF.

This clone was observed a few times. The chain recombines TRBV6-5 with TRBJ1-2; 12 nucleotides agree with TRBD1. J lost 8 bases, V lost 6 bases, and 7 bases had no gene match. In germline, CDR1 is MNHEY, CDR2 SVGAGI. The CDR3 contains 14 residues. CDR3 in DNA: TGTGCCAGCAGCCCCGGGACAGGGGGCCAAGGCTACACCTTC. Translating gives CASSPGTGGQGYTF.

V usage is TRBV24-1 and J usage is TRBJ1-4; 9 bases fit TRBD1. J lost 7 bases, V lost 5 bases, and 10 bases had no gene match. This CDR3 has 16 amino acids. The germline V gene has CDR1 KGHDR and CDR2 SFDVKD. DNA for the CDR3: TGTGCCACCAGTGGGGCCGGGACAGGGAGCGGTGAAAAACTGTTTTTT. Protein: CATSGAGTGSGEKLFF.

This clone showed up just once. This chain links TRBV28 with TRBJ1-2; D may be TRBD1 (5 bases). Germline V gene sequence: CDR1 MDHEN, CDR2 SYDVKM. The V end lost 6 bases, the J end lost 3 bases, and 14 bases lay between the germline ends. The CDR3 contains 14 residues. CDR3: CASSPRGEDYGYTF. The CDR3 DNA reads as TGTGCCAGCAGCCCACGGGGGGAGGACTATGGCTACACCTTC.

The CDR3 sequence is CATSRDTEAYNEQFF. The CDR3 nucleotides read TGTGCCACCAGCAGAGATACGGAGGCCTACAATGAGCAGTTCTTC. The rearrangement links TRBV15 to TRBJ2-1; TRBD2 is a possible D gene (5 bases). The CDR3 totals 15 residues. Trimming removed 0 bases from V and 2 bases from J, with 8 bases in between. The germline CDR1 and CDR2 sequences are LNHNV and YYDKDF (reference sequence). Together with reference TRBV15 and TRBJ2-1, the CDR3 gives the full variable domain: DAMVIQNPRYQVTQFGKPVTLSCSQTLNHNVMYWYQQKSSQAPKLLFHYYDKDFNNEADTPDNFQSRRPNTSFCFLDIRSPGLGDTAMYLCATSRDTEAYNEQFFGPGTRLTVL.

The chain has TRBV29-1 and TRBJ2-7, with 11 bases aligning to TRBD1. J lost 6 bases, V lost 7 bases, and 14 bases had no gene match. Germline CDR1 is SQVTM and CDR2 is ANQGSEA. The length of the CDR3 is 15 residues. The CDR3 here is CSATRGTGGQGEQYF. CDR3 nucleotides: TGCAGCGCCACCCGAGGGACAGGGGGACAGGGCGAGCAGTACTTC.